The rows below give T cell receptor beta chains drawn from one sample of a study of glioma-infiltrating T cells. TCRdb reanalysed the multiplex PCR reads using MiXCR and keeps one entry per CDR3 protein. The sample lists some 190,000 distinct CDR3 sequences, over 25% seen once, with 20% in the top ten. Sequencing was carried out using glioma tissue, nonneoplastic brain tissue, or PBMCs (not recorded which). These receptors all stem from a human donor with low-grade glioma or glioblastoma, undergoing nonglioma brain surgery, or in good health (not recorded which). Each CDR3 is given with its conserved first and last residue. D genes are given only for firm matches. Clone size is given for some rows only: seen once, a few or many times, or a class if the clone is expanded.

j_call | v_call | d_call | clone_size | cdr3_aa | cdr3_nt
TRBJ2-7 | TRBV20-1 | TRBD1 | many | CSVLKGAFDEQYF | TGCAGTGTACTTAAGGGGGCGTTCGACGAGCAGTACTTC
TRBJ2-1 | TRBV10-3 | . | few | CATGDSGSSNEQFF | TGTGCCACCGGGGACTCCGGGAGCTCCAATGAGCAGTTCTTC
TRBJ1-2 | TRBV12-3/TRBV12-4 | . | . | CASRRTADYGYTF | TGTGCCAGCAGAAGGACAGCTGACTATGGCTACACCTTC
TRBJ2-3 | TRBV4-2 | . | many | CASSRSIGPDTQYF | TGTGCCAGCAGCCGAAGTATAGGGCCCGATACGCAGTATTTT
TRBJ2-5 | TRBV12-3/TRBV12-4 | . | . | CANSLLVVKETQYF | TGTGCCAACAGTCTGTTAGTGGTGAAAGAGACCCAGTACTTC
TRBJ1-5 | TRBV19 | . | many | CASSISGRSNQPQHF | TGTGCCAGTAGTATATCTGGCCGGAGCAATCAGCCCCAGCATTTT
TRBJ2-1 | TRBV20-1 | TRBD2 | . | CSAVGTSFDEQFF | TGCAGTGCCGTTGGGACTAGCTTCGATGAGCAGTTCTTC
TRBJ2-7 | TRBV4-2 | . | many | CASSQDGREQYF | TGTGCCAGCAGCCAAGATGGCCGTGAGCAGTACTTC
TRBJ2-3 | TRBV19 | . | few | CASKPSWATSAHTQYF | TGTGCCAGTAAGCCCTCCTGGGCGACTTCGGCCCATACGCAGTATTTT
TRBJ1-5 | TRBV3-1 | . | . | CANGQDGTLGIQPQHF | TGTGCCAACGGCCAAGATGGAACGTTGGGAATTCAGCCCCAGCATTTT
TRBJ2-3 | TRBV20-1 | . | many | CSARPGTGGDTQYF | TGCAGTGCTCGCCCCGGGACGGGTGGAGATACGCAGTATTTT
TRBJ2-3 | TRBV18 | TRBD1 | many | CASSPRTGSTDTQYF | TGTGCCAGCTCACCACGGACAGGGAGCACAGATACGCAGTATTTT
TRBJ1-5 | TRBV19 | . | many | CASSMGQPNQPQHF | TGTGCCAGTAGTATGGGTCAGCCCAATCAGCCCCAGCATTTT
TRBJ1-1 | TRBV9 | . | . | CASSPHQGMNTEAFF | TGTGCCAGCAGCCCCCACCAGGGGATGAACACTGAAGCTTTCTTT
TRBJ2-7 | TRBV2 | TRBD2 | . | CASSMTSGSAYEQYF | TGTGCCAGCAGCATGACTAGCGGGAGCGCCTACGAGCAGTACTTC
TRBJ2-3 | TRBV20-1 | TRBD2 | many | CSARGGGAADTQYF | TGCAGTGCTAGAGGCGGGGGTGCGGCAGATACGCAGTATTTT
TRBJ1-5 | TRBV6-1 | . | . | CASSSTRSHPQHF | TGTGCCAGCAGTTCGACAAGGAGTCATCCCCAGCATTTT